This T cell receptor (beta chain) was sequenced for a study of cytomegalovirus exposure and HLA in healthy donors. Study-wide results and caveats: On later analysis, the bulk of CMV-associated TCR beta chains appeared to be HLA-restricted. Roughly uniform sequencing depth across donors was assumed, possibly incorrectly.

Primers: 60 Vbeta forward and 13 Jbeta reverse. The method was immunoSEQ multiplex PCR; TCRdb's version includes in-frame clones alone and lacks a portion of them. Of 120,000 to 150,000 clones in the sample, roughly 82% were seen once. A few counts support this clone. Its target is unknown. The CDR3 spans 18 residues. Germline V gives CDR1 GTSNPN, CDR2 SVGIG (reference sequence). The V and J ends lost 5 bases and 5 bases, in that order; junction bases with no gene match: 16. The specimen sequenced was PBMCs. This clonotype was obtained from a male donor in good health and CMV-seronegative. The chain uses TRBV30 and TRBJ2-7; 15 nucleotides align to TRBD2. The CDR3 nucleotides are TGTGCCTGGTCTCGTTCAAGGGGACTAGCGGGAGGAGTCCACGAGCAGTACTTC. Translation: CAWSRSRGLAGGVHEQYF. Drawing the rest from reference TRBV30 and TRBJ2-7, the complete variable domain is SQTIHQWPATLVQPVGSPLSLECTVEGTSNPNLYWYRQAAGRGLQLLFYSVGIGQISSEVPQNLSASRPQDRQFILSSKKLLLSDSGFYLCAWSRSRGLAGGVHEQYFGPGTRLTVT.